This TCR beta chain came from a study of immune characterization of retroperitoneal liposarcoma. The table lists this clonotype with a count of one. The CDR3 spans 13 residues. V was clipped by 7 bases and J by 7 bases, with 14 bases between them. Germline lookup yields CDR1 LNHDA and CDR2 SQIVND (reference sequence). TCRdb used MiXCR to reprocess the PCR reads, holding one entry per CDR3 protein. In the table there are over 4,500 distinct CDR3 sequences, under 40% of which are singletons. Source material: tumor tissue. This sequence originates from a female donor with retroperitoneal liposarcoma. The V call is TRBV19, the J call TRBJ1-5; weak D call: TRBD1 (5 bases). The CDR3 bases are TGTGCCAGTACCTTCAGCGGGGCCCAGCCCCAGCATTTT. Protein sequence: CASTFSGAQPQHF. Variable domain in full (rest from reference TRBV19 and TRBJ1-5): DGGITQSPKYLFRKEGQNVTLSCEQNLNHDAMYWYRQDPGQGLRLIYYSQIVNDFQKGDIAEGYSVSREKKESFPLTVTSAQKNPTAFYLCASTFSGAQPQHFGDGTRLSIL.